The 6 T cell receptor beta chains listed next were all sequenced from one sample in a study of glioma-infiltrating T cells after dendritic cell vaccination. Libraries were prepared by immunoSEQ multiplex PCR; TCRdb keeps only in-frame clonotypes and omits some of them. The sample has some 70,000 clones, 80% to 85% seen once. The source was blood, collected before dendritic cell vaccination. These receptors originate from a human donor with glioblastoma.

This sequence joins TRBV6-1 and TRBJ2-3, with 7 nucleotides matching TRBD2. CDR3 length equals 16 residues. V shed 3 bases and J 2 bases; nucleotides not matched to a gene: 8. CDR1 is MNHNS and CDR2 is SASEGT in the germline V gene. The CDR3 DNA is TGTGCCAGCAGTGATCAGCGGGGAGCGACCACAGATACGCAGTATTTT. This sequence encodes CASSDQRGATTDTQYF.

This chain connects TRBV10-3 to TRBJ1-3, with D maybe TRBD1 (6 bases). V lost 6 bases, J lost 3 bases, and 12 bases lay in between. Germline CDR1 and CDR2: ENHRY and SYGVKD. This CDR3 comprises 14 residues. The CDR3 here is CAIRDSLDGNTIYF. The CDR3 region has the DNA TGTGCCATCAGGGACAGCTTGGATGGAAACACCATATATTTT.

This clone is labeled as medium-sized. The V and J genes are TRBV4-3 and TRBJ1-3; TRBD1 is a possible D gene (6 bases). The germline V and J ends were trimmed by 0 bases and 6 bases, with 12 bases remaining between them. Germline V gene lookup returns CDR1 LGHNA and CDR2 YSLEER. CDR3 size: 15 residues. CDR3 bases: TGCGCCAGCAGCCAAGAAGGGTGGACAGAAAACACCATATATTTT. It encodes CASSQEGWTENTIYF.

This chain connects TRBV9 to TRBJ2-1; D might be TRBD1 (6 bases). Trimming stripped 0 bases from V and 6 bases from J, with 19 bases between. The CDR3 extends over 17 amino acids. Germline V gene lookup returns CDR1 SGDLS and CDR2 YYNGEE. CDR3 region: CASSVDTLAGATNEQFF. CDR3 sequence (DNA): TGTGCCAGCAGCGTAGATACATTGGCAGGGGCCACCAATGAGCAGTTCTTC.

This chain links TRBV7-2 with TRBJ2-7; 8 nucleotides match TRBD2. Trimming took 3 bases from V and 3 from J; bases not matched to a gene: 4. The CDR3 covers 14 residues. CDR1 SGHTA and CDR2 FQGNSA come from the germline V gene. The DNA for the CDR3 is TGTGCCAGCAGCTTGGCGGGGGGTGTCTACGAGCAGTACTTC. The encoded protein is CASSLAGGVYEQYF.

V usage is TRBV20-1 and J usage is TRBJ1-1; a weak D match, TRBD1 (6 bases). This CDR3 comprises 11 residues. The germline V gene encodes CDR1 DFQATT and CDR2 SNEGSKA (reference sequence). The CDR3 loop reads CRAETQGEAFF. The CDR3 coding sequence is TGCAGAGCCGAGACACAGGGTGAAGCTTTCTTT.